These T cell receptor beta chains were read from a single sample in a study of blood T cells in healthy people across ages. TCRdb recomputed calls from the 5' RACE reads with MiXCR, one row per CDR3 protein. The sample consists of approximately 780,000 distinct CDR3 sequences, around 25% of them appearing once. These data are also associated with another study on T cells of mothers and their children.

Sample: blood. The source is a boy between 5 and 17 years old in good health. Each CDR3 is given without its conserved first and last residue. The order of the fields is CDR3 length, clone size, V gene, D gene, CDR3 protein. D genes are given only for firm matches. The size entry is marked missing in some rows and otherwise reads once, few, many or a size class.

CDR3 length: 13; clone size: -; V gene: TRBV10-3; D gene: -; CDR3 protein: AIREVGSRTYEQY
CDR3 length: 15; clone size: -; V gene: TRBV11-2; D gene: -; CDR3 protein: ASSTIRDSKAVYGYT
CDR3 length: 14; clone size: few; V gene: TRBV25-1; D gene: -; CDR3 protein: ASTESGDRNTGELF
CDR3 length: 14; clone size: -; V gene: TRBV3-1; D gene: TRBD2; CDR3 protein: ASSWGGPPTTGELF
CDR3 length: 12; clone size: few; V gene: TRBV7-2; D gene: -; CDR3 protein: ASSSNPGPYEQY
CDR3 length: 11; clone size: -; V gene: TRBV3-1; D gene: TRBD1; CDR3 protein: ASSRQGDNEQL
CDR3 length: 11; clone size: few; V gene: TRBV29-1; D gene: -; CDR3 protein: SAAAGLGETQY
CDR3 length: 12; clone size: once; V gene: TRBV2; D gene: TRBD2; CDR3 protein: ASILAGGRRAQY
CDR3 length: 14; clone size: -; V gene: TRBV7-6; D gene: -; CDR3 protein: ASSSRGAGGGETQY
CDR3 length: 11; clone size: -; V gene: TRBV20-1; D gene: TRBD1; CDR3 protein: SAPDRAGQPQH
CDR3 length: 11; clone size: -; V gene: TRBV20-1; D gene: -; CDR3 protein: SASVGGNSPLH
CDR3 length: 10; clone size: -; V gene: TRBV11-2; D gene: -; CDR3 protein: ASTDVDSLQT
CDR3 length: 13; clone size: few; V gene: TRBV6-2/TRBV6-3; D gene: -; CDR3 protein: ASSYGREIHNEQF
CDR3 length: 10; clone size: -; V gene: TRBV6-5; D gene: -; CDR3 protein: ASSPWGGEQY
CDR3 length: 11; clone size: -; V gene: TRBV12-3/TRBV12-4; D gene: -; CDR3 protein: ASSLAWGHEQY
CDR3 length: 10; clone size: -; V gene: TRBV6-6; D gene: -; CDR3 protein: ASGTGNSPLH